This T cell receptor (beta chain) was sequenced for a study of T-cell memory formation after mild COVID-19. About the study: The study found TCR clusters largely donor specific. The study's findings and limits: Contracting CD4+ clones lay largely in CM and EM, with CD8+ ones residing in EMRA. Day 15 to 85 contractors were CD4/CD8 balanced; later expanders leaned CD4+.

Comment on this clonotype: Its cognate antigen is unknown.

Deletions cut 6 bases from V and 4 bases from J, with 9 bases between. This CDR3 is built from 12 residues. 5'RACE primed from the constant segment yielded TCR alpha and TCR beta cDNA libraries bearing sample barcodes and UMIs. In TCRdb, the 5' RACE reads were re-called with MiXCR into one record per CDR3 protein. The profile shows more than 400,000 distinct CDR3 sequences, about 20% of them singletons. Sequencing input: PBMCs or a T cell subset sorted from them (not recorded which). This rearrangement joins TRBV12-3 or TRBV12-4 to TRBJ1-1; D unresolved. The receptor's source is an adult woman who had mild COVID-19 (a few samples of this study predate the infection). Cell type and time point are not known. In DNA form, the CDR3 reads TGTGCCAGCAGCTACTTGGTCACTGAAGCTTTCTTT. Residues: CASSYLVTEAFF.